This T cell receptor beta chain was recovered during a study of blood T cells in healthy people across ages. Study-wide points: Diversity estimates drawn from one million T cells were deemed underestimates. Strong correlation existed between TCR beta diversity and naive T cell percentage. Older age coincided with a roughly linear decline in TCR beta diversity per million T cells.

A second PCR of roughly 7 to 11 cycles used a sample-barcoded 5' primer and a J-beta primer mix. TCRdb used MiXCR to reprocess the 5' RACE reads, holding one entry per CDR3 protein. This sample carries about 1.4 million distinct CDR3 sequences, roughly 59% of them seen once, and the ten largest clones take over 5.5%. Comments on this clonotype: Its matching antigen is unknown.

V lost 8 bases and J lost 1; bases outside the gene matches: 12. The CDR3 sequence is 16 residues long. Germline assignment: CDR1 MDHEN and CDR2 SYDVKM. Material: blood. V and J are TRBV28 and TRBJ2-3; 7 bases fit TRBD2. This clonotype was sampled from a man younger than 35 in good health. The CDR3 spells CASSSFLAGGTDTQYF. In DNA, the CDR3 is TGTGCCAGCTCCAGTTTTCTGGCGGGGGGCACAGATACGCAGTATTTT.